This T cell receptor (beta chain) was retrieved from a study of technical replicates of blood from four donors. Clones were read by immunoSEQ multiplex PCR, and TCRdb kept only the in-frame ones, dropping some. The sample lists about 66,000 clones, approximately 88% occurring once. The sequence was obtained from a human donor in good health. Some clones in this sample may be carry-over from other donors' samples. Sequencing was done on a sample of PBMCs.

The CDR3 nucleotides are TGTGCCAGCAGCCCGGGGACAGGGTATTGGACTGAAAAACTGTTTTTT. Translation gives CASSPGTGYWTEKLFF. The chain couples TRBV5-8 to TRBJ1-4, with 9 bases fitting TRBD1. This CDR3 region has 16 residues. The germline V gene has CDR1 SGHTS and CDR2 YDEGEE. Unmatched junction bases numbered 11, after V lost 4 bases and J lost 7 bases.